The rows below give T cell receptor beta chains drawn from one sample of a study of T cells in Graves' hyperthyroidism and ophthalmopathy. TCRdb reprocessed the multiplex PCR reads via MiXCR and lists one record per CDR3 protein. The sample lists roughly 250,000 distinct CDR3 sequences; approximately 15% were seen once. Sequenced: blood. All receptors come from a woman aged 40 to 50 with Graves' hyperthyroidism that later progressed to Graves' ophthalmopathy. Both conserved end residues are trimmed from each CDR3.

V,CDR3
TRBV7-2,ASSLGTGTGELF
TRBV20-1,SASGPGGYTEAF
TRBV18,ARSRDSNQPQR
TRBV15,ATRAGQGWSTDTQY
TRBV6-1,ASRTNSPLH
TRBV20-1,SAPRGNRHRETQY
TRBV4-1,ASSPGTGNQPQH
TRBV5-1,ASRQGSGANVLT
TRBV18,ASSPWLRNTDTQY
TRBV5-4,ASAREPYTGELF
TRBV29-1,SVDGLAGKETQY
TRBV11-1,ASSLDSGSYNEQF
TRBV28,ASSLSGRAPGGQY
TRBV2,ASSPGRAGTEAF
TRBV28,ASSLPSGYTDTQY
TRBV11-2,ASSSYPGVAGNEQF
TRBV6-5,ASSYSESLDTGELF
TRBV5-5,ASSLGGVGF
TRBV28,ASSFLRETPVPLYEQY
TRBV27,ASSLFGAGNEQF
TRBV25-1,ASRPSGYTQY
TRBV4-1,ASSDRGNTGELF
TRBV19,ASRKGTEAF
TRBV12-3/TRBV12-4,ASSLTTGTASYNEQF
TRBV29-1,SVETRLAGGGAQY
TRBV12-3/TRBV12-4,ASSPSGRGTINEQY
TRBV5-1,ASSLAENARGYT
TRBV6-5,ASSYVQGHSQETQY
TRBV27,ASSLWGPGGRARNEQF
TRBV3-1,ASSETGVETQY
TRBV5-1,ASSRRLAGDGGDEQF
TRBV12-3/TRBV12-4,ASSRQGGSPLH
TRBV4-1,ASSQDGSGATEAF
TRBV27,ASSFRGGSYAGELF
TRBV24-1,ATSDLVGGPPDTQY
TRBV7-9,ASSSSATGQEKLF
TRBV6-1,ASSENRVKNAEAF
TRBV20-1,SARGWTRSPGELF
TRBV20-1,SARVGGTAEAF
TRBV24-1,ATSDLQGGTSEQF
TRBV12-3/TRBV12-4,ASSRTTGFTDAQY
TRBV5-1,ASHATSGVRNNEQF
TRBV27,ASRGVGAEAF
TRBV3-1,ASSLQGSPFYNEQF
TRBV15,ATSGEFGNTEAF
TRBV6-1,ASAGAGARRYGYT
TRBV20-1,SARSRGGRTDTQY
TRBV29-1,SAKIWASGVLETQY
TRBV6-1,ASTNRGNINQPQH